Listed below are T cell receptor beta chains from one sample, sequenced in a study of T-cell memory formation after mild COVID-19. TCRdb itself ran the 5' RACE reads through MiXCR, one entry per CDR3 protein. The sample records 250,000 to 350,000 distinct CDR3 sequences, around 19% being singletons. Sequencing used PBMCs or a T cell subset sorted from them (not recorded which). Source of these receptors: a man between 18 and 35 years old who had mild COVID-19 (a few samples of this study predate the infection). Cell type and time point are not known. Both conserved end residues are part of each CDR3. D genes are given only for firm matches. Size is omitted from some rows. Given values are once, few, many or a class for expanded clones.

14,TRBJ1-2,TRBV14,TRBD1,few,CASSQAGQGVGYTF,TGTGCCAGCAGCCAAGCCGGCCAGGGGGTTGGCTACACCTTC
14,TRBJ2-5,TRBV7-8,TRBD2,.,CASSGSGGRETQYF,TGTGCCAGCAGCGGTAGCGGGGGGCGGGAGACCCAGTACTTC
16,TRBJ1-2,TRBV7-4,.,few,CASSLAGQGRGYGYTF,TGTGCCAGCAGCTTAGCTGGCCAGGGGCGCGGCTATGGCTACACCTTC
15,TRBJ2-3,TRBV5-1,TRBD1,few,CASSLEGQYTDTQYF,TGCGCCAGCAGCTTGGAGGGACAGTACACAGATACGCAGTATTTT
16,TRBJ1-1,TRBV5-1,.,few,CASSLGVGTVATEAFF,TGCGCCAGCAGCTTGGGTGTCGGGACTGTCGCCACCGAAGCTTTCTTT
16,TRBJ2-5,TRBV11-3,.,.,CASSPGTAVVQETQYF,TGTGCCAGCAGCCCGGGCACAGCGGTCGTCCAAGAGACCCAGTACTTC
13,TRBJ2-1,TRBV9,.,.,CASSVGTPNEQFF,TGTGCCAGCAGCGTAGGAACTCCGAATGAGCAGTTCTTC
14,TRBJ2-4,TRBV6-6,.,.,CASSYEGAKNIQYF,TGTGCCAGCAGTTACGAGGGAGCCAAAAACATTCAGTACTTC
15,TRBJ2-3,TRBV11-2,.,few,CASSFADEGADTQYF,TGTGCCAGCAGCTTCGCAGACGAGGGCGCAGATACGCAGTATTTT
14,TRBJ2-3,TRBV7-3,.,.,CASSLGTGRDTQYF,TGTGCCAGCAGTCTCGGAACTGGGCGGGATACGCAGTATTTT
13,TRBJ1-6,TRBV2,TRBD1,few,CASEDRYNSPLHF,TGTGCCAGCGAGGACAGGTATAATTCACCCCTCCACTTT
13,TRBJ1-4,TRBV20-1,TRBD1,.,CSARDREMEKLFF,TGCAGTGCTCGGGACAGGGAGATGGAAAAACTGTTTTTT
13,TRBJ1-1,TRBV20-1,.,.,CSASLASLVEAFF,TGCAGTGCCAGCCTCGCGTCCCTGGTAGAAGCTTTCTTT
14,TRBJ2-5,TRBV25-1,.,few,CASSEYREAETQYF,TGTGCCAGCAGTGAATACAGGGAGGCGGAGACCCAGTACTTC
16,TRBJ1-3,TRBV7-6,TRBD1,few,CASSWGQGEAGNTIYF,TGTGCCAGCAGCTGGGGACAGGGGGAAGCTGGAAACACCATATATTTT
14,TRBJ2-1,TRBV9,.,few,CASSVAPSYNEQFF,TGTGCCAGCAGCGTAGCCCCCTCCTACAATGAGCAGTTCTTC
13,TRBJ1-3,TRBV6-5,.,few,CASSYGWGNTIYF,TGTGCCAGCAGTTACGGTTGGGGGAACACCATATATTTT
13,TRBJ2-5,TRBV6-2/TRBV6-3,TRBD1,.,CAGTPTGRETQYF,TGTGCCGGAACTCCGACAGGGAGAGAGACCCAGTACTTC
15,TRBJ2-3,TRBV9,TRBD1,few,CASSDRGVLSDTQYF,TGTGCCAGCAGCGACAGGGGCGTGTTATCAGATACGCAGTATTTT
14,TRBJ1-3,TRBV6-6,.,.,CASTEQFSGNTIYF,TGTGCCAGCACTGAACAGTTCTCTGGAAACACCATATATTTT
14,TRBJ2-3,TRBV12-3/TRBV12-4,.,few,CASSWALVADTQYF,TGTGCCAGCAGCTGGGCCCTAGTCGCAGATACGCAGTATTTT
14,TRBJ1-1,TRBV7-9,.,few,CASSLGGRGTEAFF,TGTGCCAGCAGCTTGGGAGGCCGTGGCACTGAAGCTTTCTTT
15,TRBJ1-2,TRBV5-5,.,.,CASSLDFWQGGGYTF,TGTGCCAGCAGCTTGGACTTTTGGCAGGGAGGAGGCTACACCTTC
15,TRBJ1-1,TRBV20-1,TRBD1,many,CSARDAGTGTTEAFF,TGCAGTGCTAGAGATGCAGGGACAGGGACCACTGAAGCTTTCTTT
12,TRBJ2-7,TRBV2,.,few,CASRGTSYEQYF,TGTGCCAGCAGAGGGACATCCTACGAGCAGTACTTC
13,TRBJ1-4,TRBV4-3,TRBD1,few,CASSRDSNEKLFF,TGCGCCAGCAGCCGGGACAGTAATGAAAAACTGTTTTTT
14,TRBJ2-5,TRBV20-1,TRBD2,few,CSARGVAGQETQYF,TGCAGTGCTAGAGGGGTAGCGGGTCAAGAGACCCAGTACTTC
16,TRBJ2-1,TRBV7-2,TRBD1,few,CASSPLGTGDYNEQFF,TGTGCCAGCAGCCCGTTAGGGACAGGCGACTACAATGAGCAGTTCTTC
20,TRBJ2-3,TRBV9,.,.,CASSQRGQVSPSRNTDTQYF,TGTGCCAGCAGCCAAAGGGGACAAGTATCCCCTTCGCGAAACACAGATACGCAGTATTTT
13,TRBJ1-2,TRBV20-1,.,few,CSAGQGSRYGYTF,TGCAGTGCTGGTCAGGGGAGTCGTTATGGCTACACCTTC
14,TRBJ1-2,TRBV6-5,.,.,CASSYTWGALGYTF,TGTGCCAGCAGTTATACGTGGGGGGCGCTTGGCTACACCTTC
16,TRBJ2-5,TRBV11-2,.,few,CASSLDGGFSGETQYF,TGTGCCAGCAGCTTAGATGGGGGGTTTAGCGGCGAGACCCAGTACTTC
13,TRBJ2-2,TRBV7-9,.,few,CASSPVSTGELFF,TGTGCCAGCAGCCCAGTGAGCACCGGGGAGCTGTTTTTT
13,TRBJ2-5,TRBV5-1,.,many,CASSLNRGETQYF,TGCGCCAGCAGCTTAAATAGGGGAGAGACCCAGTACTTC
14,TRBJ2-1,TRBV12-3/TRBV12-4,.,few,CASSFHDSYNEQFF,TGTGCCAGCAGTTTTCACGACTCCTACAATGAGCAGTTCTTC
11,TRBJ1-1,TRBV29-1,.,.,CSVDRFTEAFF,TGCAGCGTTGACAGGTTCACTGAAGCTTTCTTT
12,TRBJ1-1,TRBV12-5,.,.,CASGQPGAEAFF,TGTGCTAGTGGCCAACCGGGGGCTGAAGCTTTCTTT
16,TRBJ2-1,TRBV4-3,.,few,CASSQDNGPRWNEQFF,TGCGCCAGCAGCCAAGATAATGGTCCCAGATGGAATGAGCAGTTCTTC
13,TRBJ1-1,TRBV6-2/TRBV6-3,.,.,CASSSLGGRSAFF,TGTGCCAGCAGTTCCCTGGGAGGGCGGAGTGCTTTCTTT
13,TRBJ1-4,TRBV5-1,.,few,CASSLESNEKLFF,TGCGCCAGCAGCTTGGAATCTAATGAAAAACTGTTTTTT
14,TRBJ2-7,TRBV20-1,.,once,CSASKGLRGYEQYF,TGCAGTGCTAGTAAGGGACTGAGGGGCTACGAGCAGTACTTC
15,TRBJ2-5,TRBV5-1,TRBD2,few,CASSLASGGYETQYF,TGCGCCAGCAGCTTGGCATCGGGGGGGTATGAGACCCAGTACTTC
15,TRBJ2-7,TRBV5-1,TRBD2,many,CASSLLAGTSYEQYF,TGCGCCAGCAGCTTACTAGCGGGGACCTCCTACGAGCAGTACTTC
17,TRBJ2-3,TRBV7-6,TRBD2,.,CASSLDASGGAIDTQYF,TGTGCCAGCAGCTTAGATGCTAGCGGGGGGGCGATAGATACGCAGTATTTT
16,TRBJ2-2,TRBV5-1,TRBD2,.,CASSALAGEDTGELFF,TGCGCCAGCAGCGCTCTAGCGGGGGAAGACACCGGGGAGCTGTTTTTT
16,TRBJ2-3,TRBV7-3,.,once,CASSLTPNPGTDTQYF,TGTGCCAGCAGCTTAACCCCTAACCCCGGGACAGATACGCAGTATTTT